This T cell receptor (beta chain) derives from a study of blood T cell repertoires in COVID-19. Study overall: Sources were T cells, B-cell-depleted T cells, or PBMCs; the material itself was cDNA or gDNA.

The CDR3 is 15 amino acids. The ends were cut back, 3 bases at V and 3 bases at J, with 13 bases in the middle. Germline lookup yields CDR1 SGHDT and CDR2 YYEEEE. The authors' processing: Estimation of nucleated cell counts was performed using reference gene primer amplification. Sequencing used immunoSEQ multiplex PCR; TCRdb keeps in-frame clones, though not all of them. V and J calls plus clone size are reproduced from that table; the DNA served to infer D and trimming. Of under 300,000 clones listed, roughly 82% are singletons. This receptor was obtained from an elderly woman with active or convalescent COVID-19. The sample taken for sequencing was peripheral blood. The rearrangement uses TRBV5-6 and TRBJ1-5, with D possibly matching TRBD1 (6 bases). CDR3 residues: CASSSQTGYNQPQHF. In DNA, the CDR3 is TGTGCCAGCAGCTCCCAGACAGGTTACAATCAGCCCCAGCATTTT.